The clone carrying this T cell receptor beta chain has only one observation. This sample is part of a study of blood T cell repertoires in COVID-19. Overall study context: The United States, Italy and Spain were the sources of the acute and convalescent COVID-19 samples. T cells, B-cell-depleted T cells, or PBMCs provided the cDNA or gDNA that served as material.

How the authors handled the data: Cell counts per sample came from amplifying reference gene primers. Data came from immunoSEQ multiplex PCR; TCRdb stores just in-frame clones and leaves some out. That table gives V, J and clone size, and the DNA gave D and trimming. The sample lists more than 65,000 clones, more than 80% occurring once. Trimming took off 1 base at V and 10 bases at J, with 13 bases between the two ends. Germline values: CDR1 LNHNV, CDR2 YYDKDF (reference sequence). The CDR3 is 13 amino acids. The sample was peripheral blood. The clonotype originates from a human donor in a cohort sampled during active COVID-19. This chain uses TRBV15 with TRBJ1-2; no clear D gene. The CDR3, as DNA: TGTGCCACCAGCAGAGTTCGGTTGCAGGACTACACCTTC. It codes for CATSRVRLQDYTF.